The 15 T cell receptor beta chains listed next were all sequenced from one sample in a study of cytomegalovirus exposure and HLA in healthy donors. Primers: 60 Vbeta forward and 13 Jbeta reverse. Using immunoSEQ multiplex PCR, the repertoire was profiled, and TCRdb retains in-frame clones only, with some absent. The top ten clones hold 0.22% of a sample with a few hundred thousand clones, more than 60% of them seen once. Material for sequencing was PBMCs. The source is a girl aged 2 to 10 in good health and CMV-seronegative.

J is TRBJ2-7 and V is TRBV7-6; D may be TRBD2 (5 bases). The CDR3 spans 15 residues. CDR1 is SGHVS and CDR2 is FNYEAQ in the germline V gene. V was trimmed by 5 bases and J by 4 bases, leaving 18 bases between them. In nucleotides, the CDR3 is TGTGCCAGCAGCCGAAGCGTCGGGGATCAGTACGAGCAGTACTTC. Its protein product is CASSRSVGDQYEQYF.

V usage is TRBV4-1 and J usage is TRBJ2-7, with D maybe TRBD1 (5 bases). Trimming left V 4 bases short and J 5 bases short, with 15 bases between. CDR3 length: 14 residues. CDR1 and CDR2 (germline): MGHRA, YSYEKL. The CDR3 region is CASSPYRGRDEQYF. The CDR3 DNA sequence: TGCGCCAGCAGCCCGTATAGGGGCAGGGACGAGCAGTACTTC.

The chain joins TRBV6-6 to TRBJ1-1; D gene uncertain. This CDR3 region has 15 residues. Trimming cost V 0 bases and J 1 base, with 9 bases left between them. The germline V gene has CDR1 MNHNY and CDR2 SVGAGI (reference sequence). CDR3 residues: CASSYSNVRNTEAFF. CDR3 nucleotides: TGTGCCAGCAGTTACTCGAATGTGAGGAACACTGAAGCTTTCTTT.

The chain couples TRBV6-5 to TRBJ1-4; D is unresolved. The CDR3 totals 14 residues. V lost 6 bases to trimming and J lost 0 bases, with 8 bases between them. Germline assignment: CDR1 MNHEY and CDR2 SVGAGI. The CDR3: CASRRAPTNEKLFF. The CDR3 nucleotides are TGTGCCAGCAGACGAGCGCCAACTAATGAAAAACTGTTTTTT.

The chain combines TRBV13 with TRBJ2-7; TRBD2 matches 12 bases. The CDR3 has 15 residues. In germline, CDR1 is PRHDT, CDR2 FYEKMQ (reference sequence). J was trimmed by 3 bases and V by 5 bases; bases with no gene match: 5. As DNA, the CDR3 is TGTGCCAGCAGCCCGCGGACTAGCGGGAACTACGAGCAGTACTTC. Amino acids: CASSPRTSGNYEQYF.

CDR3 residues: CASSDGGTVQETQYF. The CDR3 DNA reads as TGTGCCAGCAGTGATGGGGGGACTGTCCAAGAGACCCAGTACTTC. This rearrangement joins TRBV6-1 to TRBJ2-5; possibly TRBD2 for D (6 bases). The CDR3 is 15 residues long. V shed 3 bases and J shed 1 base, with 12 bases lying between them. CDR1 is MNHNS and CDR2 is SASEGT in the germline V gene.

The chain combines TRBV5-1 with TRBJ2-5, with D hard to call. The CDR3 spans 11 residues. The germline V gene encodes CDR1 SGHRS and CDR2 YFSETQ. With 2 bases removed from V and 3 bases from J, the gap between germline ends came to 2 bases. The DNA of the CDR3 is TGCGCCAGCAGCTTTAAAGAGACCCAGTACTTC. Protein: CASSFKETQYF. The complete variable domain, with remaining parts taken from reference TRBV5-1 and TRBJ2-5, reads KAGVTQTPRYLIKTRGQQVTLSCSPISGHRSVSWYQQTPGQGLQFLFEYFSETQRNKGNFPGRFSGRQFSNSRSEMNVSTLELGDSALYLCASSFKETQYFGPGTRLLVL.

The chain couples TRBV6-1 to TRBJ1-4, with 7 positions matching TRBD1. The germline gives CDR1 MNHNS, CDR2 SASEGT. V lost 6 bases to trimming and J lost 0 bases; unmatched junction nucleotides: 4. The CDR3 runs 15 residues. The CDR3 loop is CASSATGATNEKLFF. For the CDR3, the DNA is TGTGCCAGCAGCGCAACAGGGGCAACTAATGAAAAACTGTTTTTT.

The chain uses TRBV2 and TRBJ1-2; a possible D gene is TRBD1 (5 bases). The CDR3 sequence is 15 residues long. The germline gives CDR1 SNHLY, CDR2 FYNNEI. Trimming stripped 3 bases from V and 3 bases from J, with 14 bases between. CDR3 nucleotide sequence: TGTGCCAGCAGTGACGTTGACAGTTCTTACTATGGCTACACCTTC. Amino acids: CASSDVDSSYYGYTF.

There are a few counts of this clone. The genes are TRBV5-6 and TRBJ2-2; D uncertain. From germline, CDR1 is SGHDT and CDR2 YYEEEE. V was cut by 1 base and J by 3 bases, with 7 bases left in between. The length of the CDR3 is 14 residues. CDR3 region: CASSLYQYTGELFF. DNA of the CDR3: TGTGCCAGCAGCTTGTACCAGTACACCGGGGAGCTGTTTTTT.

V usage is TRBV7-9 and J usage is TRBJ1-6; no firm D call. The CDR3 has 14 amino acids. V lost 2 bases and J lost 8, with 10 bases in between. The V gene's germline CDR1 is SEHNR and CDR2 FQNEAQ (reference sequence). Here the CDR3 DNA reads TGTGCCAGCAGCTTAAGAGGTTCGGATTCACCCCTCCACTTT. Its protein is CASSLRGSDSPLHF.

V usage is TRBV4-1 and J usage is TRBJ2-3; 11 nucleotides align to TRBD2. After removal of 3 bases from V and 4 bases from J, the junction contained 3 bases not matched to a gene. CDR3 length: 15 amino acids. Germline V lookup: CDR1 MGHRA, CDR2 YSYEKL. The CDR3 DNA reads TGCGCCAGCAGCCATAGCGGGAGGGAGGCAGATACGCAGTATTTT. Encoded protein: CASSHSGREADTQYF.

This clone appeared once. V is TRBV6-5 and J is TRBJ2-3; D uncertain. The V end lost 5 bases, the J end lost 0 bases, and 6 bases lay between the germline ends. There are 13 residues in the CDR3. Germline V lookup: CDR1 MNHEY, CDR2 SVGAGI. The CDR3 loop reads CASSPYSTDTQYF. CDR3 DNA: TGTGCCAGCAGTCCCTACAGCACAGATACGCAGTATTTT.

The genes are TRBV4-2 and TRBJ2-2, with D unclear. CDR1 and CDR2 from the germline V gene are LGHNA and YNFKEQ. The CDR3 covers 16 residues. Trimming shortened V by 0 bases and J by 1 base, and 9 bases separated the two germline ends. CDR3: CASSQEIFGNTGELFF. CDR3 bases: TGTGCCAGCAGCCAAGAAATATTCGGGAACACCGGGGAGCTGTTTTTT.

This clone has more than one count but fewer than ten. The chain recombines TRBV7-2 with TRBJ1-5; D gene unclear. Per germline, CDR1 SGHTA and CDR2 FQGNSA. V was shortened by 5 bases and J by 9 bases, with 20 bases between the two germline ends. CDR3 length: 15 amino acids. The CDR3 bases are TGTGCCAGCAGCCTAGATCCGGCAGCCCGGGGGCCCCAGCATTTT. Translation gives CASSLDPAARGPQHF. Drawing the rest from reference TRBV7-2 and TRBJ1-5, the complete variable domain is GAGVSQSPSNKVTEKGKDVELRCDPISGHTALYWYRQSLGQGLEFLIYFQGNSAPDKSGLPSDRFSAERTGGSVSTLTIQRTQQEDSAVYLCASSLDPAARGPQHFGDGTRLSIL.